The subject of this entry is one T cell receptor beta chain. The germline V gene has CDR1 DFQATT and CDR2 SNEGSKA (reference sequence). The V end lost 3 bases, the J end lost 0 bases, and 5 bases lay between the germline ends. The CDR3 covers 12 residues. Multiplex PCR with BIOMED2 TRB-A/B primer pools amplified TRB rearrangements. TCRdb reprocessed the multiplex PCR reads via MiXCR and lists one record per CDR3 protein. The sample consists of approximately 5,100 distinct CDR3 sequences, roughly 26% of them appearing once. Each TRB amplification used about 250-550 ng of genomic DNA from blood. This sample is part of a study of T and B cells in COVID-19 patients.

The chain couples TRBV20-1 to TRBJ1-2, with D uncertain. This sequence originates from a human donor with active COVID-19. Sequencing input: blood. DNA for the CDR3: TGCAGTGCTAGCCGGCCTAACTATGGCTACACCTTC. As protein: CSASRPNYGYTF.